Sequencing of this TCR beta chain was carried out in a study of identifying expanded T cells in peripheral blood. Notes on the study in general: Variance in clone template counts between approximately two-week samples significantly increased with total template count across all healthy donors.

A word on this clone: Its matching antigen is unknown.

Repertoires were generated with immunoSEQ multiplex PCR, while TCRdb's copy carries only in-frame clones and drops some. Seen here are approximately 100,000 clones, about 89% observed once, and the top ten hold about a sixth. Germline lookup yields CDR1 MDHEN and CDR2 SYDVKM. The germline V and J ends were trimmed by 2 bases and 13 bases, with 9 bases remaining between them. The CDR3 totals 12 residues. The sequencing input was blood. The rearrangement links TRBV28 to TRBJ1-6; D not resolved. The origin of this receptor is a person aged 18 to 75 in good health. The CDR3 protein is CASSLGSSPLHF. Written as DNA, the CDR3 is TGTGCCAGCAGTTTAGGCAGTTCCCCCCTCCACTTT.